This record covers a single T cell receptor (beta chain). This entry comes from a study of shared clonotypes between healthy human individuals. Across the whole study: Used for every donor were three CD4 naive, three CD4 memory, two CD8 naive and one CD8 memory plate.

Deep-level assay runs were performed. Splitting of each subset's genomic DNA was done evenly across several immunoSEQ plates. Profiled with immunoSEQ multiplex PCR; TCRdb holds only in-frame clones, not every one. This table has about 1 million clones, 60% to 80% appearing once. J was trimmed by 6 bases and V by 4 bases; bases with no gene match: 8. Germline CDR1 SGHTA, CDR2 FQGNSA. The CDR3 extends over 16 amino acids. CD4+ cells were split into CD45RA+ naive and CD45RA-negative memory subsets. Sample: memory CD4+ T cells sorted from blood. Subset specified: CD45RA-negative fraction. The V call is TRBV7-2, the J call TRBJ2-2; TRBD2 matches 10 bases. This receptor was taken from a man in his late teens or twenties in good health. The CDR3 loop is CASSSRAGGPAGELFF. The DNA for the CDR3 is TGTGCCAGCAGCTCCCGAGCGGGAGGGCCGGCCGGGGAGCTGTTTTTT.